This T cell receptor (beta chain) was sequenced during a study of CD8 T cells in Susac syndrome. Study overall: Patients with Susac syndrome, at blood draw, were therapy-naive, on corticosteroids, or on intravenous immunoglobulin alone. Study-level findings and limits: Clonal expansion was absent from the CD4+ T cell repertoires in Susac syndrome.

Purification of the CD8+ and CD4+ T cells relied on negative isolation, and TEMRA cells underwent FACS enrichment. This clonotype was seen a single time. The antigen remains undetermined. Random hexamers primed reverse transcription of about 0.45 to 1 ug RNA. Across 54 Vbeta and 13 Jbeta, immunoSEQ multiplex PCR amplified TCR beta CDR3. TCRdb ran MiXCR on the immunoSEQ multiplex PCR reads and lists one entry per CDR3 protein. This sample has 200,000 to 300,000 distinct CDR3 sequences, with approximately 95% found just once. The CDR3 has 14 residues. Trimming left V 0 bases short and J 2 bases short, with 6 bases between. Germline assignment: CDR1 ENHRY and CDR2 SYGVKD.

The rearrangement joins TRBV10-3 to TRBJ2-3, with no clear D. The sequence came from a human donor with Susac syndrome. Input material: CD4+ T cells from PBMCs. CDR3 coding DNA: TGTGCCATCAGTGAGTCGACGTCCACAGATACGCAGTATTTT. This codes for CAISESTSTDTQYF.